A selection of T cell receptor beta chains follows, all from one sample in a study of cytomegalovirus exposure and HLA in healthy donors. Profiled with immunoSEQ multiplex PCR; TCRdb holds only in-frame clones, not every one. Across around 100,000 clones, the top ten clones capture under 7% of the sample. Sequencing used PBMCs. The source of these receptors is a man aged 40-49 years in good health and CMV-seropositive. Each CDR3 is given with its conserved first and last residue. The order of the fields is V gene, D gene, J gene, CDR3 DNA, CDR3 protein. A D gene is named only where the DNA matches it firmly.

v_gene: TRBV10-3
d_gene: NA
j_gene: TRBJ2-7
CDR3nt: TGTGCCATCAGTGGGACAGTCTCCTACGAGCAGTACTTC
CDR3aa: CAISGTVSYEQYF

v_gene: TRBV30
d_gene: TRBD2
j_gene: TRBJ2-2
CDR3nt: TGTGCCTGGACCTACCTAGCGGGAGGATCGCCCGGGGAGCTGTTTTTT
CDR3aa: CAWTYLAGGSPGELFF

v_gene: TRBV28
d_gene: NA
j_gene: TRBJ2-6
CDR3nt: TGTGCCAGCAGTCCCGGCAGGGGAACTGGGGCCAACGTCCTGACTTTC
CDR3aa: CASSPGRGTGANVLTF

v_gene: TRBV4-3
d_gene: NA
j_gene: TRBJ2-2
CDR3nt: TGCGCCAGCAGCGTCCAATCCGATCACAGGGCCACCGGGGAGCTGTTTTTT
CDR3aa: CASSVQSDHRATGELFF

v_gene: TRBV28
d_gene: TRBD2
j_gene: TRBJ2-7
CDR3nt: TGTGCCAGCAGTTCGGCGACGGGACTAGCGGGAACCTACGAGCAGTACTTC
CDR3aa: CASSSATGLAGTYEQYF

v_gene: TRBV5-4
d_gene: NA
j_gene: TRBJ1-1
CDR3nt: TGTGCCAGCAGCTTACGAGGGAGGGGGGACACTGAAGCTTTCTTT
CDR3aa: CASSLRGRGDTEAFF

v_gene: TRBV4-3
d_gene: NA
j_gene: TRBJ2-7
CDR3nt: TGCGCCAGCAGCCAAGCACAGGGAAACGAGCAGTACTTC
CDR3aa: CASSQAQGNEQYF

v_gene: TRBV19
d_gene: TRBD2
j_gene: TRBJ2-7
CDR3nt: TGTGCCAGTAGTTGGGAGCGGGGGGCCTACGAGCAGTACTTC
CDR3aa: CASSWERGAYEQYF

v_gene: TRBV12-2
d_gene: NA
j_gene: TRBJ2-7
CDR3nt: TGTGCAAGTCGCTTTATGCGCCACGAGCAGTACTTC
CDR3aa: CASRFMRHEQYF

v_gene: TRBV27
d_gene: NA
j_gene: TRBJ1-1
CDR3nt: TGTGCCAGCAGTTTTGGGAGCCACGGGAACACTGAAGCTTTCTTT
CDR3aa: CASSFGSHGNTEAFF

v_gene: TRBV5-6
d_gene: NA
j_gene: TRBJ1-4
CDR3nt: TGTGCCAGCAGCTTGCCGGTCACAACTAATGAAAAACTGTTTTTT
CDR3aa: CASSLPVTTNEKLFF

v_gene: TRBV28
d_gene: NA
j_gene: TRBJ1-5
CDR3nt: TGTGCCAGCAGTTTATTATCAGGGAACCATCAGCCCCAGCATTTT
CDR3aa: CASSLLSGNHQPQHF

v_gene: TRBV28
d_gene: NA
j_gene: TRBJ2-7
CDR3nt: TGTGCCAGCAGCCTAATTTCTTACGAGCAGTACTTC
CDR3aa: CASSLISYEQYF

v_gene: TRBV10-3
d_gene: TRBD2
j_gene: TRBJ2-1
CDR3nt: TGTGCCATCAGTGATGGGGGGGACGCTGAGCAGTTCTTC
CDR3aa: CAISDGGDAEQFF

v_gene: TRBV5-6
d_gene: NA
j_gene: TRBJ2-5
CDR3nt: TGTGCCAGCAGCTCTCAACTGGGCGGAAAGGGAGGAGAGACCCAGTACTTC
CDR3aa: CASSSQLGGKGGETQYF

v_gene: TRBV28
d_gene: TRBD1
j_gene: TRBJ1-5
CDR3nt: TGTGCCAGCAGTGCACAGGGGAGACAGCCCCAGCATTTT
CDR3aa: CASSAQGRQPQHF

v_gene: TRBV5-1
d_gene: TRBD1
j_gene: TRBJ2-2
CDR3nt: TGCGCCAGCAGCTGGATACCGGGACAGGGATACACCGGGGAGCTGTTTTTT
CDR3aa: CASSWIPGQGYTGELFF

v_gene: TRBV7-9
d_gene: NA
j_gene: TRBJ2-3
CDR3nt: TGTGCCAGCAGCTTAGAACCACTAGGTCTGCAGTATTTT
CDR3aa: CASSLEPLGLQYF

v_gene: TRBV10-1
d_gene: TRBD2
j_gene: TRBJ2-2
CDR3nt: TGCGCCAGCAGCTTAACCTTAGCGGGAGCCGGGGAGCTGTTTTTT
CDR3aa: CASSLTLAGAGELFF

v_gene: TRBV28
d_gene: NA
j_gene: TRBJ2-6
CDR3nt: TGTGCCAGCAGTTTAGCGGGGTCCGGGGCCAACGTCCTGACTTTC
CDR3aa: CASSLAGSGANVLTF

v_gene: TRBV11-2
d_gene: TRBD1
j_gene: TRBJ1-1
CDR3nt: TGTGCCAGCAGCTCCCAGGGGGCGAAGGACACTGAAGCTTTCTTT
CDR3aa: CASSSQGAKDTEAFF

v_gene: TRBV5-8
d_gene: TRBD2
j_gene: TRBJ2-3
CDR3nt: TGTGCCAGCAGCTTTCGAACTAGCGGGAGAGCAGATACGCAGTATTTT
CDR3aa: CASSFRTSGRADTQYF

v_gene: TRBV10-1
d_gene: NA
j_gene: TRBJ2-1
CDR3nt: TGCGCCAGCAGACCGACAGCGAGCTCCTACAATGAGCAGTTCTTC
CDR3aa: CASRPTASSYNEQFF

v_gene: TRBV6-1
d_gene: TRBD1
j_gene: TRBJ1-2
CDR3nt: TGTGCCAGCAGTGAAGTGGCAGGGGGCGGGTATGGCTACACCTTC
CDR3aa: CASSEVAGGGYGYTF

v_gene: TRBV11-2
d_gene: NA
j_gene: TRBJ2-1
CDR3nt: TGTGCCAGCAGCTTGAATGCGGGGCCTGAGCAGTTCTTC
CDR3aa: CASSLNAGPEQFF

v_gene: TRBV28
d_gene: TRBD2
j_gene: TRBJ2-4
CDR3nt: TGTGCCAGCAAAGGGACTAGCGGGAGAGAGAGCAAAAACATTCAGTACTTC
CDR3aa: CASKGTSGRESKNIQYF

v_gene: TRBV2
d_gene: NA
j_gene: TRBJ2-3
CDR3nt: TGTGCCAGCACCGGAGTGGGTGCAGATACGCAGTATTTT
CDR3aa: CASTGVGADTQYF

v_gene: TRBV27
d_gene: TRBD2
j_gene: TRBJ2-1
CDR3nt: TGTGCCAGCAGTTTATGGTACGGGACTAGCGGTAACAATGAGCAGTTCTTC
CDR3aa: CASSLWYGTSGNNEQFF

v_gene: TRBV19
d_gene: TRBD1
j_gene: TRBJ2-4
CDR3nt: TGTGCCAGTAGTCCGACAGGGGTGATTCAGTACTTC
CDR3aa: CASSPTGVIQYF

v_gene: TRBV7-9
d_gene: NA
j_gene: TRBJ2-1
CDR3nt: TGTGCCAGCAGCTTAGAGTGGAGTGAGCAGTTCTTC
CDR3aa: CASSLEWSEQFF

v_gene: TRBV9
d_gene: NA
j_gene: TRBJ2-1
CDR3nt: TGTGCCAGCAGCGCCCAATACAATGAGCAGTTCTTC
CDR3aa: CASSAQYNEQFF

v_gene: TRBV9
d_gene: NA
j_gene: TRBJ2-1
CDR3nt: TGTGCCAGCAGCGTAGCGGGGAGGTGGGATGAGCAGTTCTTC
CDR3aa: CASSVAGRWDEQFF

v_gene: TRBV2
d_gene: NA
j_gene: TRBJ2-1
CDR3nt: TGTGCCAGCAGTGCTAGCCTTCTCCGCAATGAGCAGTTCTTC
CDR3aa: CASSASLLRNEQFF

v_gene: TRBV29-1
d_gene: TRBD2
j_gene: TRBJ2-2
CDR3nt: TGCAGCGTTGAAGACGGACTAGCGAGACATACCGGGGAGCTGTTTTTT
CDR3aa: CSVEDGLARHTGELFF

v_gene: TRBV19
d_gene: NA
j_gene: TRBJ2-7
CDR3nt: TGTGCCAGTAGTATAGATTTGGGGGCCTACGAGCAGTACTTC
CDR3aa: CASSIDLGAYEQYF

v_gene: TRBV7-8
d_gene: NA
j_gene: TRBJ2-2
CDR3nt: TGTGCCAGCAGCACCCAAACAGGGCGAGTCACCGGGGAGCTGTTTTTT
CDR3aa: CASSTQTGRVTGELFF